The rows below give T cell receptor beta chains drawn from one sample of a study of T-cell reconstitution after alpha-beta-depleted transplantation in children. TCRdb analysed the PCR reads with MiXCR anew, one entry per CDR3 protein. The sample lists 40,000 to 55,000 distinct CDR3 sequences, approximately 9.2% occurring once. The sample was PBMCs, mostly from graft donor cells, taken 60 days after TCRalphabeta/CD19-depleted stem cell transplant. The receptors derive from a male patient aged 2 to 9 who had a stem cell transplant for chronic granulomatous disease, so the T cells may come from the graft donor. The CDR3 runs from the conserved cysteine through the conserved F or W. The D gene is left open where the match is weak. A row's size may be missing; if present it is once, few, many or a size class.

TRBJ2-7	TRBV7-9	few	-	TGTGCCAGCAGCTTCGGGGATTGGCGGGATAGGTACGAGCAGTACTTC	CASSFGDWRDRYEQYF
TRBJ1-4	TRBV6-1	-	-	TGTGCCAGCAGATCAACAGGGAGGATTAATGAAAAACTGTTTTTT	CASRSTGRINEKLFF
TRBJ1-1	TRBV4-3	many	-	TGCGCCAGCAGCCAAGATATCGGCAGGCCGAACACTGAAGCTTTCTTT	CASSQDIGRPNTEAFF
TRBJ1-1	TRBV5-1	many	-	TGCGCCAGCAGCTTGGCCGGGACACATAACACTGAAGCTTTCTTT	CASSLAGTHNTEAFF
TRBJ1-1	TRBV30	-	-	TGTGCCTGGAGTATTTTGGACACTGAAGCTTTCTTT	CAWSILDTEAFF
TRBJ2-2	TRBV5-1	many	-	TGCGCCAGCAGCTCCCCAGGGGGGGCAAACACCGGGGAGCTGTTTTTT	CASSSPGGANTGELFF
TRBJ2-3	TRBV28	few	-	TGTGCCAGCGCCGCAAGACTATTCAGCACAGATACGCAGTATTTT	CASAARLFSTDTQYF
TRBJ2-1	TRBV19	few	-	TGTGCCAGTAGTACGGGAGTAACCCACAATGAGCAGTTCTTC	CASSTGVTHNEQFF
TRBJ1-5	TRBV12-3/TRBV12-4	many	TRBD1	TGTGCCAGCACCTCGGGACAGCATAGCAATCAGCCCCAGCATTTT	CASTSGQHSNQPQHF
TRBJ2-2	TRBV6-5	many	-	TGTGCCAGCAGTTACCGGCCGGGCCATGCCGGGGAGCTGTTTTTT	CASSYRPGHAGELFF
TRBJ2-5	TRBV5-1	many	TRBD1	TGCGCCAGCAGATATTCCGGGACAGGGGATGAGACCCAGTACTTC	CASRYSGTGDETQYF
TRBJ2-2	TRBV7-3	many	-	TGTGCCAGCAGCCCCCCGGGCAGGGCGAACACCGGGGAGCTGTTTTTT	CASSPPGRANTGELFF
TRBJ2-7	TRBV5-1	many	-	TGCGCCAGCAGCTTCGGGGGTTACGAGCAGTACTTC	CASSFGGYEQYF
TRBJ2-5	TRBV11-2	-	-	TGTGCCAGCAGCTCCGGGACGACCGCTCAAGAGACCCAGTACTTC	CASSSGTTAQETQYF
TRBJ1-2	TRBV5-1	few	-	TGCGCCAGCAGCCTCACTGGGGGCTACACCTTC	CASSLTGGYTF
TRBJ1-5	TRBV5-5	-	TRBD1	TGTGCCAGCAGCGGCGGGACAGGGCAGATGCAGCCCCAGCATTTT	CASSGGTGQMQPQHF
TRBJ1-2	TRBV12-3/TRBV12-4	many	-	TGTGCCAGCAGCCTAATCGAGTTCGAGGCCGGCTACACCTTC	CASSLIEFEAGYTF
TRBJ1-2	TRBV4-2	-	-	TGTGCCAGCAGCCAAGGGACGAAAGGGGCCCCTGGCTACACCTTC	CASSQGTKGAPGYTF
TRBJ2-3	TRBV27	few	-	TGTGCCAGCAGTTCCCTAAGCACAGATACGCAGTATTTT	CASSSLSTDTQYF
TRBJ1-2	TRBV20-1	-	-	TGCAGTGCTAGTCTAGGGTCTAACTATGGCTACACCTTC	CSASLGSNYGYTF
TRBJ2-7	TRBV5-6	-	TRBD1	TGTGCCAGCGCCAGGGACAGAGACTACGAGCAGTACTTC	CASARDRDYEQYF
TRBJ2-7	TRBV6-1	-	TRBD2	TGTGCCAGCAGGGCAACTAGCGGTTCCTCCTACGAGCAGTACTTC	CASRATSGSSYEQYF
TRBJ2-5	TRBV20-1	many	TRBD2	TGCAGTGCTAGCTCCCTAGCGGGAGGCGGGGAGACCCAGTACTTC	CSASSLAGGGETQYF
TRBJ1-2	TRBV21-1	many	-	TGTGCCAGCAGCAAGGACAGGGGGCCTCGCCTCTACTATGGCTACACCTTC	CASSKDRGPRLYYGYTF
TRBJ2-3	TRBV29-1	many	-	TGCAGCGTTCTCCCGGGGCTAGCTGAAGATACGCAGTATTTT	CSVLPGLAEDTQYF